The rows below give T cell receptor beta chains drawn from one sample of a study of T cells in localized non-small cell lung cancer. Some clones are missing from TCRdb's copy, which holds only in-frame ones; the method was immunoSEQ multiplex PCR. The data show approximately 2,600 clones, 33% seen once. This sample comprised lung tumor tissue, obtained before any cancer treatment. The receptors derive from a man aged 35 to 70 with stage I lung adenocarcinoma. CDR3s leave out the opening cysteine and the closing phenylalanine or tryptophan. D genes are given only for firm matches. Part of the rows lack a size; the others show once, few, many or a class for expanded clones.

TRBV18	.	TRBJ1-1	.	ASSPGPNTEAF
TRBV6-8	.	TRBJ2-6	.	ASGPTGTSGANVLT
TRBV9	.	TRBJ1-5	.	ASRFSVDQPQH
TRBV6-8	.	TRBJ1-1	.	ASSDSMGWTEAF
TRBV11-3	.	TRBJ2-1	few	ASSLSQGFYNEQF
TRBV4-1	.	TRBJ1-1	.	ASSQESLNTEAF
TRBV12-5	.	TRBJ1-5	.	ASAPGEHQPQH
TRBV18	.	TRBJ2-7	large	ASSPRGSEAYEQY
TRBV28	.	TRBJ2-7	.	ASSLQQVLNEQY
TRBV11-3	.	TRBJ1-1	.	ASSLEAGRFTEAF
TRBV29-1	TRBD2	TRBJ2-7	once	SGGTSGNAQY
TRBV6-8	.	TRBJ2-7	medium-sized	ASSGGTATYEQY
TRBV30	TRBD1	TRBJ2-7	few	AWSVLGGHEQY
TRBV29-1	.	TRBJ2-3	.	SATPPSGTDTQY
TRBV6-8	TRBD2	TRBJ2-7	medium-sized	ASGTTWYEQY
TRBV9	TRBD1	TRBJ2-7	.	ASSTTGERSYEQY
TRBV28	TRBD1	TRBJ1-1	.	ASRDSGTVNTEAF
TRBV19	.	TRBJ2-1	.	ASRVGPNYNEQF
TRBV18	.	TRBJ2-3	.	ASSPWRGRGDTQY
TRBV30	.	TRBJ2-7	.	AWSVLFPPSYEQY
TRBV5-1	TRBD2	TRBJ2-3	.	ASSLSGTSTVTQY
TRBV11-3	.	TRBJ1-2	few	ASSLEGRKGDYGYT
TRBV28	TRBD1	TRBJ2-7	.	ASSLSRGPQY
TRBV15	.	TRBJ1-3	few	ATSRGTGGNTIY
TRBV19	.	TRBJ1-1	few	ASRSGWAGQNTEAF
TRBV19	.	TRBJ1-2	.	ASRYRAGGYT
TRBV9	.	TRBJ1-1	medium-sized	ASSDHGSNTEAF
TRBV30	TRBD2	TRBJ2-1	.	AWRPAGVREQF
TRBV6-1	TRBD2	TRBJ2-1	.	ASSEEAGGYNEQF
TRBV29-1	.	TRBJ2-3	.	SVDRQGIDTQY
TRBV1	.	TRBJ2-3	.	ASSQVGSRDTQY